A selection of T cell receptor beta chains follows, all from one sample in a study of T cells in Graves' hyperthyroidism and ophthalmopathy. MiXCR, applied by TCRdb to the multiplex PCR reads, yields one record per CDR3 protein. The sample shows around 350,000 distinct CDR3 sequences, 15% to 20% of them seen only once. The source material was blood. The origin of the receptors is a young woman with Graves' hyperthyroidism. The CDR3 runs from the conserved cysteine through the conserved F or W. D genes are given only for firm matches. Where a row states a size, it is once, few, many or the class of an expanded clone; other rows omit it.

clone size: many; J gene: TRBJ1-5; D gene: TRBD1; V gene: TRBV15; CDR3 DNA: TGTGCCACCAGCAGGGACAGGGCAGCGGAGCCCCAGCATTTT; CDR3 protein: CATSRDRAAEPQHF
clone size: many; J gene: TRBJ1-1; D gene: -; V gene: TRBV5-1; CDR3 DNA: TGCGCCAGCAGTTCTCCCCCGGACGGGAACACTGAAGCTTTCTTT; CDR3 protein: CASSSPPDGNTEAFF
clone size: many; J gene: TRBJ1-2; D gene: -; V gene: TRBV7-8; CDR3 DNA: TGTGCCAGCAGCTTAGAATTCGCAGGGAACTATGGCTACACCTTC; CDR3 protein: CASSLEFAGNYGYTF
clone size: few; J gene: TRBJ1-6; D gene: -; V gene: TRBV27; CDR3 DNA: TGTGCCAGCAGTTTATCGGCGGAACTCTATAATTCACCCCTCCACTTT; CDR3 protein: CASSLSAELYNSPLHF
clone size: many; J gene: TRBJ1-2; D gene: -; V gene: TRBV30; CDR3 DNA: TGTGCCTGGAGTGTTGGGCAGGGCGATCCCTATGGCTACACCTTC; CDR3 protein: CAWSVGQGDPYGYTF
clone size: many; J gene: TRBJ1-1; D gene: -; V gene: TRBV12-3/TRBV12-4; CDR3 DNA: TGTGCCAGCAGTTCTCGACCGGGGGCACCTGAAGCTTTCTTT; CDR3 protein: CASSSRPGAPEAFF
clone size: many; J gene: TRBJ2-5; D gene: TRBD1; V gene: TRBV6-1; CDR3 DNA: TGTGCCAGCAGTGGTCGGACAGGTAGAGAGACCCAGTACTTC; CDR3 protein: CASSGRTGRETQYF
clone size: many; J gene: TRBJ1-1; D gene: -; V gene: TRBV5-1; CDR3 DNA: TGCGCCAGCAGCCTGGACGGCAGGGCGTCCGAAGCTTTCTTT; CDR3 protein: CASSLDGRASEAFF
clone size: few; J gene: TRBJ2-7; D gene: -; V gene: TRBV5-1; CDR3 DNA: TGCGCCAGCTCCCGCCGGGACCTTGCCACCTACGAGCAGTACTTC; CDR3 protein: CASSRRDLATYEQYF
clone size: -; J gene: TRBJ2-7; D gene: -; V gene: TRBV5-1; CDR3 DNA: TGCGCCAGCAGCTTGGCCCCTACGACAGAAAGCTACGAGCAGTACTTC; CDR3 protein: CASSLAPTTESYEQYF
clone size: many; J gene: TRBJ1-5; D gene: -; V gene: TRBV7-8; CDR3 DNA: TGTGCCAGCAGCCACAATAGATTCAGTCAGCCCCAGCATTTT; CDR3 protein: CASSHNRFSQPQHF
clone size: many; J gene: TRBJ1-5; D gene: -; V gene: TRBV11-3; CDR3 DNA: TGTGCCAGCCCCACCCGGGTCTCCGAGGGTCAGCCCCAGCATTTT; CDR3 protein: CASPTRVSEGQPQHF
clone size: many; J gene: TRBJ1-5; D gene: -; V gene: TRBV28; CDR3 DNA: TGTGCCAGCAGTTTACCGAACGAGCCCCAGCATTTT; CDR3 protein: CASSLPNEPQHF
clone size: -; J gene: TRBJ2-1; D gene: -; V gene: TRBV11-2; CDR3 DNA: TGTGCCAGCAGCGCCTGGGGGGGGGCATTCAATGAGCAGTTCTTC; CDR3 protein: CASSAWGGAFNEQFF
clone size: many; J gene: TRBJ2-7; D gene: TRBD1; V gene: TRBV28; CDR3 DNA: TGTGCCAGCAGTTTCGACAGGGGCTCCTACGAGCAGTACTTC; CDR3 protein: CASSFDRGSYEQYF
clone size: many; J gene: TRBJ1-1; D gene: -; V gene: TRBV9; CDR3 DNA: TGTGCCAGCAGCGTAGGACAGGATGAAGCTTTCTTT; CDR3 protein: CASSVGQDEAFF
clone size: few; J gene: TRBJ2-2; D gene: -; V gene: TRBV20-1; CDR3 DNA: TGCAGTGCTAGAGGACCGGGGGTGAACACCGGGGAGCTGTTTTTT; CDR3 protein: CSARGPGVNTGELFF
clone size: few; J gene: TRBJ2-2; D gene: TRBD1; V gene: TRBV7-2; CDR3 DNA: TGTGCCAGCAGCTGGACAGGGCAACCCGGGGAGCTGTTTTTT; CDR3 protein: CASSWTGQPGELFF
clone size: many; J gene: TRBJ1-2; D gene: -; V gene: TRBV28; CDR3 DNA: TGTGCCAGCAGGCAGAGTAACTATGGCTACACCTTC; CDR3 protein: CASRQSNYGYTF
clone size: few; J gene: TRBJ1-3; D gene: -; V gene: TRBV6-1; CDR3 DNA: TGTGCCAGCAGTGACGGGGCCTCTGGAAACACCATATATTTT; CDR3 protein: CASSDGASGNTIYF
clone size: many; J gene: TRBJ2-5; D gene: -; V gene: TRBV6-1; CDR3 DNA: TGTGCCAGCAGGGGGAGTGGCAGACAACAGTACTTC; CDR3 protein: CASRGSGRQQYF
clone size: many; J gene: TRBJ2-7; D gene: -; V gene: TRBV7-8; CDR3 DNA: TGTGCCAGCAGCTTAGGAACAGGGGAGGACGAGCAGTACTTC; CDR3 protein: CASSLGTGEDEQYF
clone size: many; J gene: TRBJ1-1; D gene: -; V gene: TRBV7-3; CDR3 DNA: TGTGCCAGCAGCTTAAAGGCAGGGATGGACACTGAAGCTTTCTTT; CDR3 protein: CASSLKAGMDTEAFF
clone size: many; J gene: TRBJ2-2; D gene: -; V gene: TRBV12-3/TRBV12-4; CDR3 DNA: TGTGCCAGCAGTTTACGGACCACCGGGGAGCTGTTTTTT; CDR3 protein: CASSLRTTGELFF
clone size: many; J gene: TRBJ1-5; D gene: TRBD1; V gene: TRBV7-2; CDR3 DNA: TGTGCCAGCAGCTTATGGGACAGACGGAATCAGCCCCAGCATTTT; CDR3 protein: CASSLWDRRNQPQHF
clone size: -; J gene: TRBJ2-4; D gene: -; V gene: TRBV20-1; CDR3 DNA: TGCAGAGCCAACATGGACAAAAACATTCAGTACTTC; CDR3 protein: CRANMDKNIQYF
clone size: few; J gene: TRBJ2-1; D gene: -; V gene: TRBV2; CDR3 DNA: TGTGCCAGCGGATTAGTGGGGGGTAAGGGTGAGCAGTTCTTC; CDR3 protein: CASGLVGGKGEQFF
clone size: many; J gene: TRBJ1-1; D gene: TRBD1; V gene: TRBV6-1; CDR3 DNA: TGTGCCAGCACCCCCCGGGACAGGGGCGCTGAAGCTTTCTTT; CDR3 protein: CASTPRDRGAEAFF
clone size: many; J gene: TRBJ2-5; D gene: -; V gene: TRBV5-1; CDR3 DNA: TGCGCCAGCAGCTTGGAACTGGGAGAGACCCAGTACTTC; CDR3 protein: CASSLELGETQYF
clone size: many; J gene: TRBJ2-5; D gene: TRBD2; V gene: TRBV4-2; CDR3 DNA: TGTGCCAGCAGCCAAGGTGTGACTAGCGGGGAGGAGGAGACCCAGTACTTC; CDR3 protein: CASSQGVTSGEEETQYF
clone size: -; J gene: TRBJ1-2; D gene: TRBD1; V gene: TRBV5-6; CDR3 DNA: TGTGCCAGCAACCCGACAGGGACACTTTTCTATGGCTACACCTTC; CDR3 protein: CASNPTGTLFYGYTF
clone size: -; J gene: TRBJ1-5; D gene: TRBD1; V gene: TRBV12-3/TRBV12-4; CDR3 DNA: TGTGCCAGCACTTTAAGGGCAGGGGGTTATAGCAATCAGCCCCAGCATTTT; CDR3 protein: CASTLRAGGYSNQPQHF
clone size: -; J gene: TRBJ2-6; D gene: -; V gene: TRBV12-3/TRBV12-4; CDR3 DNA: TGTGCCAGCAGTTTCCGGACAGTTAGCCTAGGGTCTGGGGCCAACGTCCTGACTTTC; CDR3 protein: CASSFRTVSLGSGANVLTF
clone size: -; J gene: TRBJ1-6; D gene: -; V gene: TRBV30; CDR3 DNA: TGTGCCTGGATTCCCCGAGGGGCCGGCCAGGGACATAATTCACCCCTCCACTTT; CDR3 protein: CAWIPRGAGQGHNSPLHF
clone size: -; J gene: TRBJ2-2; D gene: -; V gene: TRBV20-1; CDR3 DNA: TGCAGTGCCCAGAGAGCCCCCGCCGGGGAGCTGTTTTTT; CDR3 protein: CSAQRAPAGELFF
clone size: many; J gene: TRBJ1-1; D gene: -; V gene: TRBV19; CDR3 DNA: TGTGCCAGTAGTATCGTGACAGGGAACACTGAAGCTTTCTTT; CDR3 protein: CASSIVTGNTEAFF
clone size: many; J gene: TRBJ1-1; D gene: -; V gene: TRBV12-3/TRBV12-4; CDR3 DNA: TGTGCCAGCAGTTCCCCCAGGAGCCAGGAAGCTTTCTTT; CDR3 protein: CASSSPRSQEAFF
clone size: many; J gene: TRBJ2-7; D gene: -; V gene: TRBV6-5; CDR3 DNA: TGTGCCAGCAGTTACCTCGAACATCCCTACGAGCAGTACTTC; CDR3 protein: CASSYLEHPYEQYF